The rows below give T cell receptor beta chains drawn from one sample of a study of T cells in Graves' hyperthyroidism and ophthalmopathy. TCRdb re-derived calls from the multiplex PCR reads in MiXCR, one entry per CDR3 protein. The data contain about 380,000 distinct CDR3 sequences, about 18% of them singletons. Sequencing used blood. The receptor set was obtained from a young man with Graves' ophthalmopathy. Each CDR3 is given with its conserved first and last residue. D genes are given only for firm matches. Part of the rows lack a size; the others show once, few, many or a class for expanded clones.

- | TRBJ2-7 | TRBV2 | TRBD1 | TGTGCCAGCAGTGAAGCGCAGACAGGGTCCGGCGGGGAGCAGTACTTC | CASSEAQTGSGGEQYF
many | TRBJ1-2 | TRBV12-3/TRBV12-4 | - | TGTGCCAGCAGTTCTACGGGTCTTTACGGCTACACCTTC | CASSSTGLYGYTF
many | TRBJ2-1 | TRBV2 | - | TGTGCCAGCAGTGAAGACGGTGACAATGAGCAGTTCTTC | CASSEDGDNEQFF
many | TRBJ1-1 | TRBV5-1 | - | TGTGCCAGCAGCCTCGGACAGCCTAACACTGAAGCTTTCTTT | CASSLGQPNTEAFF
few | TRBJ2-1 | TRBV12-3/TRBV12-4 | - | TGTGCCAGCAGTATTTGGGCGGGGAACGATGAGCAGTTCTTC | CASSIWAGNDEQFF
many | TRBJ2-7 | TRBV11-2 | - | TGTGCCAGCAGCTTACTAGCAGGGGACGAGCAGTACTTC | CASSLLAGDEQYF
- | TRBJ1-1 | TRBV4-1 | - | TGCGCCAGCAGCCAAGATCCCACCACAGCGAACACTGAAGCTTTCTTT | CASSQDPTTANTEAFF
few | TRBJ1-4 | TRBV28 | - | TGTGCCAGCAGGTTTCAGGGAGGTGAGGAAAAACTGTTTTTT | CASRFQGGEEKLFF
- | TRBJ1-4 | TRBV5-1 | - | TGCGCCAGCAGCTTGGGCGGACCGGGTAATGAAAAACTGTTTTTT | CASSLGGPGNEKLFF
many | TRBJ2-6 | TRBV6-2/TRBV6-3 | - | TGTGCCAGCAGGGTGGTCTCTGGGGCCAACGTCCTGACTTTC | CASRVVSGANVLTF
- | TRBJ1-5 | TRBV5-1 | - | TGCGCCAGCAGGGCGGGGGGGGACGATCAGCCCCAGCATTTT | CASRAGGDDQPQHF
- | TRBJ2-2 | TRBV4-1 | TRBD1 | TGCGCCAGCAGCCAACGGGACAGGGGAGGCACCGGGGAGCTGTTTTTT | CASSQRDRGGTGELFF
few | TRBJ1-1 | TRBV24-1 | - | TGTGCCACCAGTGATTCTTCGGGAGGAGCGAACACTGAAGCTTTCTTT | CATSDSSGGANTEAFF
many | TRBJ2-7 | TRBV20-1 | - | TGCAGTGCTAGAGAGTACACCTCCTACGAGCAGTACTTC | CSAREYTSYEQYF
few | TRBJ2-1 | TRBV9 | - | TGTGCCAGCAGCGTAGACAATGAGCAGTTCTTC | CASSVDNEQFF
many | TRBJ1-6 | TRBV20-1 | TRBD1 | TGCAGTGCTACTACAGGGGATTCACCCCTCCACTTT | CSATTGDSPLHF
few | TRBJ2-7 | TRBV14 | - | TGTGCCAGCAGGAAGGATCGGAGCTACGAGCAGTACTTC | CASRKDRSYEQYF
few | TRBJ2-1 | TRBV6-2/TRBV6-3 | - | TGTGCCAGCATTCCCACAAAGGGGCACAATGAGCAGTTCTTC | CASIPTKGHNEQFF
- | TRBJ1-6 | TRBV27 | TRBD1 | TGTGCCAGCCGGACAGGCAATTCACCCCTCCACTTT | CASRTGNSPLHF
few | TRBJ1-1 | TRBV6-2/TRBV6-3 | - | TGTGCCAGCAGTTACTCATGGGGGGCGCGGAACACTGAAGCTTTCTTT | CASSYSWGARNTEAFF
many | TRBJ2-3 | TRBV6-4 | - | TGTGCCAGCAGTGACAGGGCTAGCGGCACAGATACGCAGTATTTT | CASSDRASGTDTQYF
- | TRBJ2-3 | TRBV4-1 | - | TGCGCCAGCAGCACAACTAGCCCTCCCTGGTTGGATACGCAGTATTTT | CASSTTSPPWLDTQYF
- | TRBJ1-1 | TRBV27 | TRBD1 | TGTGCCAGCAGGAAAGGACAGGGCGCAATGAACACTGAAGCTTTCTTT | CASRKGQGAMNTEAFF